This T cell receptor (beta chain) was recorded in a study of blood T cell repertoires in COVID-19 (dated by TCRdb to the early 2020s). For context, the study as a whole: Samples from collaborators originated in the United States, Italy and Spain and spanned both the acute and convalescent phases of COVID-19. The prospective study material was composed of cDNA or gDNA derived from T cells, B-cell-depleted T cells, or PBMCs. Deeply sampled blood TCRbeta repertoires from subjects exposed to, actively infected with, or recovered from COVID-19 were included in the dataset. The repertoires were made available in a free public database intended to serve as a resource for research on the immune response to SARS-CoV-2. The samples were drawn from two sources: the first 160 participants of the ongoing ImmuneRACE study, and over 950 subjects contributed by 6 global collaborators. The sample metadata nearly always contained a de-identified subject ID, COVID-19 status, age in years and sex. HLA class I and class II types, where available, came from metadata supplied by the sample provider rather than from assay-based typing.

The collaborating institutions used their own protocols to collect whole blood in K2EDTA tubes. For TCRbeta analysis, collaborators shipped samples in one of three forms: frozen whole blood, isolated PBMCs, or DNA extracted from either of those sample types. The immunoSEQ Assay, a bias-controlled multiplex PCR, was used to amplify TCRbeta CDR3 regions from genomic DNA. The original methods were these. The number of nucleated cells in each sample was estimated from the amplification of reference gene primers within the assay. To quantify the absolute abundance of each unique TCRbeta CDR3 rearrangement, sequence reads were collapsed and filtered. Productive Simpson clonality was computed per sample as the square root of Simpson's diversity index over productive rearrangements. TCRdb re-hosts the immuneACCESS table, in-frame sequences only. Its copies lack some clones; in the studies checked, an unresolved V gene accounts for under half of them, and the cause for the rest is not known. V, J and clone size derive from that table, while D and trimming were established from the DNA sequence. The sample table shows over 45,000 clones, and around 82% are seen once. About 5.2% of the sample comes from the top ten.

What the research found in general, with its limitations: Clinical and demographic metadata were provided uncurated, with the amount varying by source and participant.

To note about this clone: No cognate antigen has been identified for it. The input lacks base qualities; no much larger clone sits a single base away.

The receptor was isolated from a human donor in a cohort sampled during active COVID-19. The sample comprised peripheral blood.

The CDR3 region reads CASSKRGWDTEAFF. DNA sequence: TGTGCCAGTAGTAAAAGGGGATGGGACACTGAAGCTTTCTTT. The chain joins TRBV19 to TRBJ1-1; a tentative D call is TRBD1 (5 bases match). In the germline V gene (reference sequence), CDR1 corresponds to LNHDA and CDR2 to SQIVND. The CDR3 goes from the cysteine to the phenylalanine over 14 residues. Here the CDR3 DNA is all that survives: 42 bases in frame from base 1. The V end loses 4 bases and the J end loses 3 bases, and a stretch of 12 bases separates them.